This T cell receptor (beta chain) emerged from a study of T cell changes during pregnancy in multiple sclerosis. About this clone itself: This CDR3 is also generated by other DNA sequences in the sample.

Assay used: immunoSEQ multiplex PCR; TCRdb lists only in-frame clones, some missing. The top ten hold about 0.5% of the sample, which has approximately 30,000 clones, about 89% seen once. The sample consisted of CD4+ T cells from peripheral blood mononuclear cells, taken in the first trimester of pregnancy. The receptor was derived from a female donor in good health, enrolled as a control in a pregnancy study.

The chain's CDR3 is CASSRDRGYEQYF. Here the CDR3 DNA reads TGTGCCAGCTCCCGGGACAGAGGCTACGAGCAGTACTTC. The chain carries TRBV18 and TRBJ2-7; TRBD1 matches at 7 bases. The CDR3 is made up of 13 amino acids. Germline V gene lookup returns CDR1 KGHSH and CDR2 LQKENI. Trimming removed 6 bases from V and 3 bases from J; junction bases left unmatched: 5.